The 22 T cell receptor beta chains reported below all come from one sample, sequenced in a study of CXCR3-negative and CXCR3-positive naive CD8 T cells. UMI-tagged TRB cDNA libraries were built via 5' RACE. Reprocessing the 5' RACE reads, TCRdb reports a single entry for every CDR3 protein and omits DNA. This listing includes some 130,000 distinct CDR3 sequences. Input material: naive CXCR3- CD8+ T cells from blood. As to subset: CD45RO-CCR7+CD27+CD95- naive CD8+ T cells lacking CXCR3 (TNR3-). All receptors derive from a human donor in good health. Some clones in this sample may be carry-over from other donors' samples.

The rearrangement uses TRBV7-6 and TRBJ2-1; TCRdb gives TRBD1 as the D gene, but with no DNA this cannot be confirmed. The germline gives CDR1 SGHVS, CDR2 FNYEAQ. The CDR3 has 13 residues. CDR3 in amino acids: CASRVRGTGEQFF.

This chain links TRBV5-1 with TRBJ2-7; TCRdb lists TRBD2, though no DNA is available to test this call. Germline assignment: CDR1 SGHRS and CDR2 YFSETQ. This CDR3 has 17 residues. The CDR3 spells CASSLDARTSRSYEQYF.

The V call is TRBV28, the J call TRBJ2-5; TCRdb's assignment of TRBD1 cannot be checked, as there is no DNA. This CDR3 spans 15 amino acids. Germline V gives CDR1 MDHEN, CDR2 SYDVKM. This CDR3 is CASSFRGARQETQYF. The complete variable domain, with remaining parts taken from reference TRBV28 and TRBJ2-5, reads DVKVTQSSRYLVKRTGEKVFLECVQDMDHENMFWYRQDPGLGLRLIYFSYDVKMKEKGDIPEGYSVSREKKERFSLILESASTNQTSMYLCASSFRGARQETQYFGPGTRLLVL.

The CDR3 region is CASSLGGGINQPQHF. The chain employs TRBV7-9 and TRBJ1-5; the TRBD1 assignment by TCRdb is unverifiable without DNA. The germline CDR1 and CDR2 sequences are SEHNR and FQNEAQ (reference sequence). This CDR3 is built from 15 residues. The full variable domain, with the rest looked up from reference TRBV7-9 and TRBJ1-5, is DTGVSQNPRHKITKRGQNVTFRCDPISEHNRLYWYRQTLGQGPEFLTYFQNEAQLEKSRLLSDRFSAERPKGSFSTLEIQRTEQGDSAMYLCASSLGGGINQPQHFGDGTRLSIL.

This chain uses TRBV3-1 with TRBJ1-1; absent DNA, TCRdb's TRBD1 call cannot be checked. The CDR3 is 19 residues long. CDR1 is LGHDT and CDR2 is YNNKEL in the germline V gene (reference sequence). The chain's CDR3 is CASRPTSGTGGRENTEAFF.

The chain has TRBV9 and TRBJ2-3. This CDR3 is 13 amino acids long. CDR1 and CDR2 (germline): SGDLS, YYNGEE. CDR3 in amino acids: CASSDWSTDTQYF.

The chain links TRBV28 to TRBJ2-7; TCRdb picks TRBD1, but there is no DNA to check that call. This CDR3 region has 16 residues. CDR1 and CDR2 (germline): MDHEN, SYDVKM. CDR3 amino acids: CASSFPGAETRYEQYF.

CDR3: CSVVLWEGISYEQYF. The rearrangement joins TRBV29-1 to TRBJ2-7; TCRdb calls TRBD2, which cannot be checked without DNA. The germline gives CDR1 SQVTM, CDR2 ANQGSEA. The CDR3 extends over 15 amino acids.

This chain uses TRBV7-9 with TRBJ2-3; TCRdb names TRBD1, which stays unverified in the absence of DNA. Per germline, CDR1 SEHNR and CDR2 FQNEAQ (reference sequence). The CDR3 length is 17 residues. The CDR3 protein is CASSPGTPRRGTDTQYF.

The chain joins TRBV5-6 to TRBJ2-5. This CDR3 has 14 residues. In germline, CDR1 is SGHDT, CDR2 YYEEEE. The CDR3 loop reads CASSVDRAQETQYF.

The genes are TRBV7-9 and TRBJ2-3; TCRdb names TRBD1, which stays unverified in the absence of DNA. This CDR3 spans 14 amino acids. Germline V gene lookup returns CDR1 SEHNR and CDR2 FQNEAQ (reference sequence). The CDR3 reads CASSRTGYADTQYF.

V is TRBV29-1 and J is TRBJ2-7; the TCRdb call, TRBD2, lacks DNA for checking. The CDR3 has 14 amino acids. Germline V gene data show CDR1 as SQVTM and CDR2 as ANQGSEA. The CDR3 sequence: CSVPLAGGSYEQYF.

This chain links TRBV29-1 with TRBJ1-1; TCRdb returns TRBD1, unconfirmable since there is no DNA. Germline V CDR1 and CDR2: SQVTM, ANQGSEA. This CDR3 contains 13 residues. The chain's CDR3 is CSVLTGGNTEAFF.

This chain joins TRBV5-1 and TRBJ1-1; TCRdb's D call of TRBD1 is untestable without DNA. This CDR3 region has 12 residues. Germline V gene sequence: CDR1 SGHRS, CDR2 YFSETQ. This CDR3 reads CASGEGGTEAFF.

The rearrangement uses TRBV15 and TRBJ2-1; TCRdb reports TRBD1, a call that lacks DNA to check it against. Germline CDR1 reads LNHNV; CDR2 reads YYDKDF (reference sequence). This CDR3 comprises 15 residues. This CDR3 is CATSIGGLDYNEQFF.

V and J are TRBV5-1 and TRBJ2-5; checking the TCRdb D call of TRBD1 is not possible without DNA. Germline values: CDR1 SGHRS, CDR2 YFSETQ. The CDR3 runs to 14 residues. The chain's CDR3 is CASSFPDGQETQYF.

The chain carries TRBV14 and TRBJ2-2; absent DNA, TCRdb's TRBD2 call cannot be checked. CDR1 is SGHDN, CDR2 FVKESK, per germline. CDR3 length: 13 amino acids. CDR3 residues: CASSWDLDGELFF.

The V call is TRBV4-1, the J call TRBJ2-2. The CDR3 runs 13 residues. Germline lookup yields CDR1 MGHRA and CDR2 YSYEKL. This chain's CDR3 is CASSHLGTGELFF.

This chain uses TRBV9 with TRBJ2-1; TCRdb outputs TRBD2, but without DNA this stays unchecked. CDR1 is SGDLS, CDR2 YYNGEE, per germline. This CDR3 region has 13 residues. This CDR3 reads CASSVRSGNEQFF.

CDR3 amino acids: CASSQEGGSAYEQYF. The gene calls are TRBV4-3 and TRBJ2-7. The V gene's germline CDR1 is LGHNA and CDR2 YSLEER. CDR3 length: 15 residues.

The chain carries TRBV7-6 and TRBJ2-1; TCRdb's assignment of TRBD2 cannot be checked, as there is no DNA. This CDR3 region has 15 residues. In germline, CDR1 is SGHVS, CDR2 FNYEAQ. CDR3 residues: CASSSALGPHNEQFF.

The V gene is TRBV12-3 or TRBV12-4, the J gene TRBJ2-1; TCRdb names TRBD2, which stays unverified in the absence of DNA. The length of the CDR3 is 12 residues. CDR3 in amino acids: CASKGGTNEQFF.